This is a list of T cell receptor beta chains from one sample in a study of blood T cell repertoires in COVID-19. Using immunoSEQ multiplex PCR, the repertoire was profiled, and TCRdb retains in-frame clones only, with some absent. The sample has 30,000 to 40,000 clones; 88% are singletons. The source material was peripheral blood. These receptors originate from a human donor in a cohort sampled during active COVID-19. CDR3s include the opening cysteine and the closing phenylalanine or tryptophan. The D gene is left open where the match is weak. Some rows have no size entry. The others give once, few or many, or a class for an expanded clone.

d_gene: -; j_gene: TRBJ1-4; v_gene: TRBV23-1; abundance: -; CDR3aa: CASSSPGTSGGEKLFF; CDR3nt: TGCGCCAGCAGTTCGCCCGGGACCTCGGGGGGTGAAAAACTGTTTTTT
d_gene: -; j_gene: TRBJ2-1; v_gene: TRBV7-2; abundance: -; CDR3aa: CASIGASSFEQFF; CDR3nt: TGTGCCAGCATTGGGGCCTCATCCTTTGAGCAGTTCTTC
d_gene: TRBD2; j_gene: TRBJ2-2; v_gene: TRBV29-1; abundance: -; CDR3aa: CSGLWGGNGELFF; CDR3nt: TGCAGCGGATTATGGGGGGGAAACGGGGAGCTGTTTTTT
d_gene: -; j_gene: TRBJ1-5; v_gene: TRBV7-2; abundance: once; CDR3aa: CASSTIGTVNQPQHF; CDR3nt: TGTGCCAGCAGCACCATTGGGACTGTTAATCAGCCCCAGCATTTT
d_gene: TRBD2; j_gene: TRBJ2-2; v_gene: TRBV14; abundance: -; CDR3aa: CASSLRTSVVVTGELFF; CDR3nt: TGTGCCAGCAGCCTTAGGACTAGCGTAGTTGTCACCGGGGAGCTGTTTTTT
d_gene: TRBD2; j_gene: TRBJ2-1; v_gene: TRBV7-6; abundance: -; CDR3aa: CASSPWTSTIGQFF; CDR3nt: TGTGCCAGCAGCCCTTGGACTAGCACTATTGGGCAGTTCTTC
d_gene: -; j_gene: TRBJ2-1; v_gene: TRBV24-1; abundance: -; CDR3aa: CATSAEFAEQFF; CDR3nt: TGTGCCACCAGTGCGGAGTTTGCTGAGCAGTTCTTC
d_gene: -; j_gene: TRBJ2-6; v_gene: TRBV28; abundance: -; CDR3aa: CASSWGPGQPGANVLTF; CDR3nt: TGTGCCAGCAGTTGGGGACCCGGACAGCCTGGGGCCAACGTCCTGACTTTC
d_gene: TRBD1; j_gene: TRBJ2-1; v_gene: TRBV19; abundance: -; CDR3aa: CASSFDRGNEQFF; CDR3nt: TGTGCCAGTAGTTTCGACAGGGGCAATGAGCAGTTCTTC
d_gene: TRBD2; j_gene: TRBJ2-1; v_gene: TRBV5-6; abundance: -; CDR3aa: CASSLWGLAGAYNEQFF; CDR3nt: TGTGCCAGCAGCTTGTGGGGTTTAGCGGGGGCATACAATGAGCAGTTCTTC
d_gene: -; j_gene: TRBJ2-7; v_gene: TRBV7-9; abundance: -; CDR3aa: CASSLDVLPYEQYF; CDR3nt: TGTGCCAGCAGCTTAGACGTGCTACCCTACGAGCAGTACTTC
d_gene: -; j_gene: TRBJ2-7; v_gene: TRBV4-1; abundance: -; CDR3aa: CASSPPSYEQYF; CDR3nt: TGCGCCAGCAGCCCCCCCTCGTACGAGCAGTACTTC
d_gene: TRBD2; j_gene: TRBJ2-2; v_gene: TRBV10-2; abundance: -; CDR3aa: CASKVYSGITGELFF; CDR3nt: TGCGCCAGCAAGGTTTATAGCGGGATCACCGGGGAGCTGTTTTTT
d_gene: TRBD1; j_gene: TRBJ1-4; v_gene: TRBV29-1; abundance: -; CDR3aa: CSDMDRGREKLFF; CDR3nt: TGCAGCGATATGGACAGGGGGCGTGAAAAACTGTTTTTT
d_gene: -; j_gene: TRBJ2-1; v_gene: TRBV28; abundance: -; CDR3aa: CASRPTGKENEQFF; CDR3nt: TGTGCCAGCAGGCCTACCGGGAAAGAGAATGAGCAGTTCTTC
d_gene: TRBD1; j_gene: TRBJ1-1; v_gene: TRBV7-9; abundance: -; CDR3aa: CASQIQDRAVVIF; CDR3nt: TGTGCCAGCCAAATCCAGGACAGGGCAGTAGTAATCTTT
d_gene: -; j_gene: TRBJ2-1; v_gene: TRBV7-8; abundance: -; CDR3aa: CASSLGTDDEQFF; CDR3nt: TGTGCCAGCAGCTTAGGGACAGACGATGAGCAGTTCTTC
d_gene: -; j_gene: TRBJ2-3; v_gene: TRBV5-1; abundance: -; CDR3aa: CASSLGAGQNTDTQYF; CDR3nt: TGCGCCAGCAGCTTGGGAGCGGGACAAAACACAGATACGCAGTATTTT
d_gene: TRBD1; j_gene: TRBJ1-1; v_gene: TRBV27; abundance: -; CDR3aa: CASSGNRGGTEAFF; CDR3nt: TGTGCCAGCAGTGGAAACAGGGGTGGCACTGAAGCTTTCTTT
d_gene: -; j_gene: TRBJ2-1; v_gene: TRBV7-8; abundance: -; CDR3aa: CASSLDGTRLVPLF; CDR3nt: TGTGCCAGCAGCTTAGACGGGACACGTTTGGTCCCGCTCTTC
d_gene: TRBD2; j_gene: TRBJ2-1; v_gene: TRBV9; abundance: -; CDR3aa: CASSLRGLGDNEQFF; CDR3nt: TGTGCCAGCAGTCTGCGGGGACTAGGAGACAATGAGCAGTTCTTC
d_gene: -; j_gene: TRBJ2-1; v_gene: TRBV3-1/TRBV3-2; abundance: -; CDR3aa: CASSQIGREQFF; CDR3nt: TGTGCCAGCAGCCAGATAGGGAGGGAGCAGTTCTTC
d_gene: TRBD1; j_gene: TRBJ2-6; v_gene: TRBV10-2; abundance: -; CDR3aa: CASRRGRGANVLTF; CDR3nt: TGCGCCAGCAGGAGGGGGCGAGGGGCCAACGTCCTGACTTTC
d_gene: -; j_gene: TRBJ1-5; v_gene: TRBV19; abundance: -; CDR3aa: CASSRGGGGPLEPQHF; CDR3nt: TGTGCCAGTAGTAGAGGGGGAGGGGGACCTCTGGAGCCCCAGCATTTT
d_gene: -; j_gene: TRBJ2-7; v_gene: TRBV28; abundance: -; CDR3aa: CASSSLTGGGLLAGVGYEQYF; CDR3nt: TGTGCCAGCAGTTCCTTAACAGGGGGCGGCCTATTAGCGGGAGTGGGTTACGAGCAGTACTTC
d_gene: TRBD1; j_gene: TRBJ2-1; v_gene: TRBV7-2; abundance: -; CDR3aa: CATRTGMTSYNEQFF; CDR3nt: TGTGCCACCCGGACAGGCATGACCTCCTACAATGAGCAGTTCTTC
d_gene: TRBD2; j_gene: TRBJ2-1; v_gene: TRBV7-9; abundance: -; CDR3aa: CASSHTGLAGNEQFF; CDR3nt: TGTGCCAGCAGCCACACGGGGCTAGCGGGGAATGAGCAGTTCTTC
d_gene: -; j_gene: TRBJ1-5; v_gene: TRBV2; abundance: once; CDR3aa: CASTAGWAQPQHF; CDR3nt: TGTGCCAGCACCGCAGGGTGGGCTCAGCCCCAGCATTTT
d_gene: -; j_gene: TRBJ1-2; v_gene: TRBV4-2; abundance: -; CDR3aa: CASSQVQGIGDGYTF; CDR3nt: TGTGCCAGCAGCCAAGTCCAGGGGATAGGGGATGGCTACACCTTC
d_gene: -; j_gene: TRBJ2-7; v_gene: TRBV11-2; abundance: once; CDR3aa: CASSLGSSPSYEQYF; CDR3nt: TGTGCCAGCAGCTTAGGATCCAGTCCCTCCTACGAGCAGTACTTC
d_gene: -; j_gene: TRBJ2-1; v_gene: TRBV6-5; abundance: -; CDR3aa: CASSYRGFGNEQFF; CDR3nt: TGTGCCAGCAGTTACCGAGGGTTCGGCAATGAGCAGTTCTTC
d_gene: TRBD1; j_gene: TRBJ2-7; v_gene: TRBV18; abundance: -; CDR3aa: CASSAGTGPYEQYF; CDR3nt: TGTGCCAGCTCAGCCGGGACAGGCCCCTACGAGCAGTACTTC
d_gene: -; j_gene: TRBJ2-3; v_gene: TRBV5-1; abundance: -; CDR3aa: CASSLAVDTQYF; CDR3nt: TGCGCCAGCAGCTTGGCCGTAGATACGCAGTATTTT
d_gene: TRBD2; j_gene: TRBJ2-1; v_gene: TRBV9; abundance: few; CDR3aa: CASSEAGSSYNEQFF; CDR3nt: TGTGCCAGCAGCGAAGCGGGAAGCTCCTACAATGAGCAGTTCTTC
d_gene: TRBD1; j_gene: TRBJ2-2; v_gene: TRBV6-2/TRBV6-3; abundance: few; CDR3aa: CASSPTGGNTGELFF; CDR3nt: TGTGCCAGCAGCCCCACAGGGGGGAACACCGGGGAGCTGTTTTTT
d_gene: TRBD2; j_gene: TRBJ2-7; v_gene: TRBV27; abundance: -; CDR3aa: CASSFGTSGTYEQYF; CDR3nt: TGTGCCAGCAGTTTCGGGACTAGCGGTACCTACGAGCAGTACTTC
d_gene: -; j_gene: TRBJ2-7; v_gene: TRBV5-4; abundance: -; CDR3aa: CASSLGGGYYYEQYF; CDR3nt: TGTGCCAGCAGCTTAGGGGGGGGATACTACTACGAGCAGTACTTC
d_gene: TRBD2; j_gene: TRBJ2-7; v_gene: TRBV19; abundance: -; CDR3aa: CASRMGTSGSHEQYF; CDR3nt: TGTGCCAGTAGGATGGGGACTAGCGGGAGCCACGAGCAGTACTTC
d_gene: -; j_gene: TRBJ2-7; v_gene: TRBV12-3/TRBV12-4; abundance: -; CDR3aa: CASSLHSVEQYF; CDR3nt: TGTGCCAGCAGTTTACATAGCGTTGAGCAGTACTTC
d_gene: -; j_gene: TRBJ1-2; v_gene: TRBV19; abundance: -; CDR3aa: CASRLAQVPANYGYTF; CDR3nt: TGTGCCAGTAGACTTGCCCAGGTTCCCGCTAACTATGGCTACACCTTC
d_gene: -; j_gene: TRBJ1-3; v_gene: TRBV9; abundance: -; CDR3aa: CASSVRDSGNTIYF; CDR3nt: TGTGCCAGCAGCGTGAGGGACTCTGGAAACACCATATATTTT
d_gene: TRBD2; j_gene: TRBJ2-1; v_gene: TRBV4-2; abundance: -; CDR3aa: CASSPLAGTSYNEQFF; CDR3nt: TGTGCCAGCAGCCCACTAGCGGGGACTTCCTACAATGAGCAGTTCTTC
d_gene: -; j_gene: TRBJ1-1; v_gene: TRBV29-1; abundance: -; CDR3aa: CSALSHAGSNTEAFF; CDR3nt: TGCAGCGCCCTATCCCATGCAGGGTCAAACACTGAAGCTTTCTTT
d_gene: TRBD1; j_gene: TRBJ1-4; v_gene: TRBV5-1; abundance: -; CDR3aa: CASSLDPGQGSEKLFF; CDR3nt: TGCGCCAGCAGCCTCGACCCGGGACAGGGATCTGAAAAACTGTTTTTT
d_gene: -; j_gene: TRBJ1-2; v_gene: TRBV29-1; abundance: -; CDR3aa: CSVLLAYGYTF; CDR3nt: TGCAGCGTCCTCTTGGCTTATGGCTACACCTTC
d_gene: TRBD1; j_gene: TRBJ2-5; v_gene: TRBV5-1; abundance: -; CDR3aa: CASSLGSGTGSQETQYF; CDR3nt: TGCGCCAGCAGCTTGGGCTCCGGGACAGGGTCCCAAGAGACCCAGTACTTC